This entry describes one T cell receptor (beta chain). Its antigen is undetermined. The sample belongs to a study of monozygotic twins with inflammatory bowel disease. Findings of the study overall: IBD patients shared fewer clonotypes with others than healthy twins, especially with disease activity.

For each CDR3 protein, TCRdb gives one entry from its re-call of the 5' RACE reads, without DNA. The sample table sets out about 300,000 distinct CDR3 sequences. CDR3 length equals 11 residues. CDR1 DFQATT and CDR2 SNEGSKA come from the germline V gene (reference sequence). The J gene is TRBJ2-2, the V gene TRBV20-1. This TCR was sampled from a human donor with ulcerative colitis or Crohn's disease, or a healthy co-twin of an affected twin (not recorded which). The source material was blood. CDR3 sequence reads: CSARTAGGLFF.